This is a list of T cell receptor beta chains from one sample in a study of cytomegalovirus exposure and HLA in healthy donors. Here immunoSEQ multiplex PCR was the method, and the copy in TCRdb shows in-frame clones only, minus some. The sample holds about 160,000 clones, roughly four fifths seen once. The specimen was PBMCs. The receptors were sampled from a woman under 30 in good health and CMV-seronegative. The CDR3 runs from the conserved cysteine through the conserved F or W. The D gene is left open where the match is weak. Not every row has a clone size; where given, it reads once, few, many or a size class.

clone size,D gene,J gene,V gene,CDR3 protein,CDR3 DNA
few,NA,TRBJ2-1,TRBV5-1,CASCRIPSGSSYNEQFF,TGCGCCAGCTGTAGGATCCCCAGCGGAAGCTCCTACAATGAGCAGTTCTTC
NA,NA,TRBJ2-5,TRBV30,CAWCVGGETQYF,TGTGCCTGGTGCGTCGGCGGGGAGACCCAGTACTTC
few,TRBD1,TRBJ1-4,TRBV5-1,CASRPGQGTATNEKLFF,TGCGCCAGCAGACCCGGACAGGGGACAGCAACTAATGAAAAACTGTTTTTT
NA,NA,TRBJ2-5,TRBV11-2,CASSPRDMIRETQYF,TGTGCCAGCAGCCCCCGGGACATGATAAGGGAGACCCAGTACTTC
NA,TRBD1,TRBJ2-1,TRBV9,CASSQGAREQFF,TGTGCCAGCAGCCAGGGGGCGCGCGAGCAGTTCTTC
NA,TRBD1,TRBJ1-1,TRBV7-2,CATRQGTNTEAFF,TGTGCCACCCGACAGGGGACAAACACTGAAGCTTTCTTT
once,TRBD1,TRBJ2-7,TRBV19,CASSPGRDRIYEQYF,TGTGCCAGTAGTCCCGGACGGGACAGAATCTACGAGCAGTACTTC
NA,TRBD1,TRBJ2-3,TRBV12-5,CASGETGSTDTQYF,TGTGCTAGTGGGGAGACAGGGAGCACAGATACGCAGTATTTT
few,TRBD2,TRBJ2-7,TRBV11-2,CASSASGTSGIIEQYF,TGTGCCAGCAGCGCCTCCGGGACTAGCGGGATAATCGAGCAGTACTTC
once,TRBD1,TRBJ1-2,TRBV7-9,CASSRGTGLQSYGYTF,TGTGCCAGCAGCCGCGGGACAGGGTTACAGAGCTATGGCTACACCTTC
NA,TRBD2,TRBJ2-3,TRBV5-1,CASSLFAGTSGSTDTQYF,TGCGCCAGCAGCTTGTTCGCCGGGACTAGCGGGAGCACAGATACGCAGTATTTT
NA,TRBD1,TRBJ2-1,TRBV7-3,CASSPTGVDNEQFF,TGTGCCAGCAGCCCTACAGGGGTGGACAATGAGCAGTTCTTC
once,TRBD2,TRBJ2-1,TRBV30,CAAPGTSPASSYNEQFF,TGTGCCGCCCCCGGGACTAGCCCAGCGAGCTCCTACAATGAGCAGTTCTTC
NA,NA,TRBJ2-3,TRBV11-3,CASSLGGKPDTQYF,TGTGCCAGCAGCTTAGGAGGTAAACCAGATACGCAGTATTTT
NA,NA,TRBJ2-7,TRBV11-2,CASSPPRLGPTYEQYF,TGTGCCAGCAGCCCGCCAAGACTAGGGCCAACCTACGAGCAGTACTTC
NA,TRBD2,TRBJ2-2,TRBV27,CASSSPGLAGVVGELFF,TGTGCCAGCAGTAGCCCGGGACTAGCGGGGGTGGTCGGGGAGCTGTTTTTT
NA,TRBD1,TRBJ1-6,TRBV5-1,CASRSGQGDSPLHF,TGCGCCAGCAGGAGCGGACAGGGGGATTCACCCCTCCACTTT
NA,TRBD2,TRBJ2-1,TRBV25-1,CVAAGVNDDEQFF,TGTGTCGCCGCGGGGGTCAATGACGATGAGCAGTTCTTC
NA,NA,TRBJ1-5,TRBV19,CASDSGTRSNQPQHF,TGTGCCAGTGATTCTGGAACGCGGAGCAATCAGCCCCAGCATTTT
NA,NA,TRBJ2-3,TRBV18,CASSPPRLTHTQYF,TGTGCCAGCTCACCACCACGTCTAACTCATACGCAGTATTTT
NA,NA,TRBJ1-3,TRBV9,CASSVTGSSGNTIYF,TGTGCCAGCAGCGTAACGGGGAGCTCTGGAAACACCATATATTTT
NA,TRBD2,TRBJ2-5,TRBV11-2,CASSSRLAGSQETQYF,TGTGCCAGCAGCTCCAGATTAGCGGGTAGTCAAGAGACCCAGTACTTC